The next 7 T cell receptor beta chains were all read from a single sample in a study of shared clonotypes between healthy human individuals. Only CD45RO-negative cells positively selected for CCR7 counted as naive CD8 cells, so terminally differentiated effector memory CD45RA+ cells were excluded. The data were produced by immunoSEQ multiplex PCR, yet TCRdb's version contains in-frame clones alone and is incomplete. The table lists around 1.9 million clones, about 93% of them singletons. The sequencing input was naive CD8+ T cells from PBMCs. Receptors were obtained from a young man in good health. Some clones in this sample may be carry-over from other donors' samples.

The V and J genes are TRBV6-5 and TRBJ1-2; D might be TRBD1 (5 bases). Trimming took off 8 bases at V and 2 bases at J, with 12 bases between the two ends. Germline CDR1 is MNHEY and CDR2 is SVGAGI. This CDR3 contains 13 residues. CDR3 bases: TGTGCCAGCTGGGCACAGGAGAACTATGGCTACACCTTC. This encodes CASWAQENYGYTF.

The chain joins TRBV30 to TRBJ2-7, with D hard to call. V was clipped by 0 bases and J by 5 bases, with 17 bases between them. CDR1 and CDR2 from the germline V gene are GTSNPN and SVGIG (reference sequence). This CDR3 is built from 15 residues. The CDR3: CAWSVLSGSGDEQYF. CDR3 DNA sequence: TGTGCCTGGAGTGTACTATCCGGGTCTGGGGACGAGCAGTACTTC.

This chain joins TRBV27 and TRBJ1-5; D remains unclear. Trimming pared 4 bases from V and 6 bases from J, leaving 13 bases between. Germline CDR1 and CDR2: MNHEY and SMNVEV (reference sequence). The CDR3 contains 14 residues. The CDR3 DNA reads TGTGCCAGCAGTTCGGTTTGGATGCCTCAGCCCCAGCATTTT. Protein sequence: CASSSVWMPQPQHF.

The CDR3 region has the DNA TGTGCCAGCAGCGTCCAGGGCAGGGGGTACGAGCAGTACTTC. It specifies CASSVQGRGYEQYF. The V gene is TRBV11-2, the J gene TRBJ2-7; 7 positions match TRBD1. From germline, CDR1 is SGHAT and CDR2 FQNNGV. Trimming cost V 5 bases and J 4 bases; bases outside gene matches: 8. The CDR3 contains 14 residues. The full variable domain, completed using reference TRBV11-2 and TRBJ2-7, is EAGVAQSPRYKIIEKRQSVAFWCNPISGHATLYWYQQILGQGPKLLIQFQNNGVVDDSQLPKDRFSAERLKGVDSTLKIQPAKLEDSAVYLCASSVQGRGYEQYFGPGTRLTVT.

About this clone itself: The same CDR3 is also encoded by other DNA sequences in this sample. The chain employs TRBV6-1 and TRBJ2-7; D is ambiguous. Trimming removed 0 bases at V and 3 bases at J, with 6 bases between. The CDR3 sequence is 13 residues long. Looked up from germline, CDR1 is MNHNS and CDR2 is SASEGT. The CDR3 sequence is CASSEALGYEQYF. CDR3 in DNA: TGTGCCAGCAGTGAAGCGCTAGGCTACGAGCAGTACTTC.

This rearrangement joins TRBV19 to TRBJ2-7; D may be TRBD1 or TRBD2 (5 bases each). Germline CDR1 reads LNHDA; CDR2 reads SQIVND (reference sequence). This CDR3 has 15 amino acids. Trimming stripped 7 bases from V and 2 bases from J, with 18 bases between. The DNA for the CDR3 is TGTGCCAGTACGGCCTCCGTTGGGGGTGCCTACGAGCAGTACTTC. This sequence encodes CASTASVGGAYEQYF.

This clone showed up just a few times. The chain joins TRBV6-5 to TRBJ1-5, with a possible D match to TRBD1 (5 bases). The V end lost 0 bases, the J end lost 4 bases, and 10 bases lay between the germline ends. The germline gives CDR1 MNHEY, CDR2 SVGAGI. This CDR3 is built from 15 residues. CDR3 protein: CASSYSPGRNQPQHF. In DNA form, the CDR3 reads TGTGCCAGCAGTTACTCCCCAGGGCGTAATCAGCCCCAGCATTTT.